Here is one TCR beta chain with its context. Measured with immunoSEQ multiplex PCR; TCRdb has only the in-frame clones, and not every one. The data contain over 200,000 clones, more than 75% of them seen just once; the ten biggest clones take up 2% to 2.5%. The donors were members of the validation cohort, which comprised around 110 subjects and was separate from the first cohort of 600 to 800 subjects. The data originate from a study of cytomegalovirus exposure and HLA in healthy donors. This CDR3 has 13 residues. The V gene's germline CDR1 is SGHVS and CDR2 FQNEAQ. The germline V and J ends were trimmed by 5 bases and 5 bases, with 13 bases remaining between them.

J is TRBJ2-7 and V is TRBV7-8; D perhaps matches TRBD2 (5 bases). This receptor was identified in a woman aged 18-29 years in good health and CMV-seropositive. Sequenced sample: PBMCs. The CDR3 region is CASSPDSTNEQYF. CDR3 sequence (DNA): TGTGCCAGCAGCCCGGACTCCACGAACGAGCAGTACTTC.